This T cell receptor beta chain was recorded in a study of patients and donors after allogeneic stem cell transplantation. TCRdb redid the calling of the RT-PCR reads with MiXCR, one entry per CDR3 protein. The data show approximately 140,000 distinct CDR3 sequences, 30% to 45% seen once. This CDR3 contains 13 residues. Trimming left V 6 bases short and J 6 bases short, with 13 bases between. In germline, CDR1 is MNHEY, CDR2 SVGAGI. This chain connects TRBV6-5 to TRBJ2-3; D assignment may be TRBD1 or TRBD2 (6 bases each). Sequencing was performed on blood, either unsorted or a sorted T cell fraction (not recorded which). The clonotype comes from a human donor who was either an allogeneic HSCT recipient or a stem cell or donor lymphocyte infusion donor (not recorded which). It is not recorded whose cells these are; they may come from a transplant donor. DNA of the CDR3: TGTGCCAGCAGGAGGGGGGTCGGGGATACGCAGTATTTT. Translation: CASRRGVGDTQYF.